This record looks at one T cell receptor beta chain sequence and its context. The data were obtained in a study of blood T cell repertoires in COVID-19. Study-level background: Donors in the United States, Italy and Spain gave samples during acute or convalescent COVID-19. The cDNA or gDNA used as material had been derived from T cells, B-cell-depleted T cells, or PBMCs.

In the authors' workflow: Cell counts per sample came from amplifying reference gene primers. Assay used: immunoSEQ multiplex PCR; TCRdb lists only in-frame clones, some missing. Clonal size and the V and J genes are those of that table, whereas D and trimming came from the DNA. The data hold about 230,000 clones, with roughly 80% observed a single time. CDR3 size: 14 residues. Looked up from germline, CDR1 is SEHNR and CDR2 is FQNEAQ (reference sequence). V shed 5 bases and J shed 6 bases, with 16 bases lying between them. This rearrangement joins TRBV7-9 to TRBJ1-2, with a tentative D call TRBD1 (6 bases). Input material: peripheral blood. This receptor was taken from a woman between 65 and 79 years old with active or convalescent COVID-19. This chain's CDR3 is CASSEITQGDGYTF. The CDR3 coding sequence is TGTGCCAGCAGCGAAATAACACAGGGAGATGGCTACACCTTC.